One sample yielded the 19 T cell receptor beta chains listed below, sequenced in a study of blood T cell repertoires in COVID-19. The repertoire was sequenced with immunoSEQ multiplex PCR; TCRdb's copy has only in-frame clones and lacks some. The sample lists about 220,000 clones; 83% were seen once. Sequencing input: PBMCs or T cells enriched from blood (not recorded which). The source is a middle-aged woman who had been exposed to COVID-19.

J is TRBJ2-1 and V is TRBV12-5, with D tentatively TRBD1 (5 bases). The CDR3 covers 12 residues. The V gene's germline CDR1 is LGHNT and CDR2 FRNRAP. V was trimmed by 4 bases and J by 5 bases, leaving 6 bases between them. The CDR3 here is CASGWGDNEQFF. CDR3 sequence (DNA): TGTGCTAGTGGTTGGGGCGACAATGAGCAGTTCTTC. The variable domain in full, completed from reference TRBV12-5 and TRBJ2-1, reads DARVTQTPRHKVTEMGQEVTMRCQPILGHNTVFWYRQTMMQGLELLAYFRNRAPLDDSGMPKDRFSAEMPDATLATLKIQPSEPRDSAVYFCASGWGDNEQFFGPGTRLTVL.

The CDR3 spells CASRPYREETQYF. DNA of the CDR3: TGTGCCAGCAGACCCTACAGAGAAGAGACCCAGTACTTC. The chain employs TRBV12-3 or TRBV12-4 and TRBJ2-5, with D hard to call. The CDR3 runs to 13 residues. V was cut by 6 bases and J by 3 bases, with 11 bases left in between.

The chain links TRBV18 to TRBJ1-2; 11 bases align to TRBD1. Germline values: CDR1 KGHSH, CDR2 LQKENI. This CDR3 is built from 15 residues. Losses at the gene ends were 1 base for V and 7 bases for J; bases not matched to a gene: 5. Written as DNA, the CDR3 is TGTGCCAGCTCACCACTGGGACAGGGGGTGAGTGGCTACACCTTC. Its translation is CASSPLGQGVSGYTF.

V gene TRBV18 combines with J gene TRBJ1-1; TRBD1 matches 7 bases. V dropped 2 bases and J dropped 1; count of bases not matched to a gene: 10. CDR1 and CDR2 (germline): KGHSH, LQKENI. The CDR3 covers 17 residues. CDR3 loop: CASSPMGSGTANTEAFF. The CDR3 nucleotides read TGTGCCAGCTCACCAATGGGTTCCGGGACAGCGAACACTGAAGCTTTCTTT.

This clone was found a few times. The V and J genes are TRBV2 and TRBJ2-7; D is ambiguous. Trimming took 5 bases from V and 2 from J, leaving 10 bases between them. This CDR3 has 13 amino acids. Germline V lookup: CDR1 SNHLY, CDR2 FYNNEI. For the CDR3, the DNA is TGTGCCAGCAGTAGGCAGGAACCCTACGAGCAGTACTTC. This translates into CASSRQEPYEQYF. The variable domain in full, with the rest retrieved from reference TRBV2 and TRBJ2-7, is EPEVTQTPSHQVTQMGQEVILRCVPISNHLYFYWYRQILGQKVEFLVSFYNNEISEKSEIFDDQFSVERPDGSNFTLKIRSTKLEDSAMYFCASSRQEPYEQYFGPGTRLTVT.

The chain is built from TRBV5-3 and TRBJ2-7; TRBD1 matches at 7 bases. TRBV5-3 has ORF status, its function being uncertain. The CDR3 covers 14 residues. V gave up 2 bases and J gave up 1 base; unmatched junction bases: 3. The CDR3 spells CARSFRRGSYEQYF. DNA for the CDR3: TGTGCCAGAAGCTTCCGCAGGGGGTCCTACGAGCAGTACTTC.

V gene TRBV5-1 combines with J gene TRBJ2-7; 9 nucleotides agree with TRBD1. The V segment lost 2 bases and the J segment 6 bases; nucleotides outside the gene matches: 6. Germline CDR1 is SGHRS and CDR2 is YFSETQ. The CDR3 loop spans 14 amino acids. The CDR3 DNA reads TGCGCCAGCAGCTTAGGGACAGGGCTCACCGAGCAGTACTTC. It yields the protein CASSLGTGLTEQYF.

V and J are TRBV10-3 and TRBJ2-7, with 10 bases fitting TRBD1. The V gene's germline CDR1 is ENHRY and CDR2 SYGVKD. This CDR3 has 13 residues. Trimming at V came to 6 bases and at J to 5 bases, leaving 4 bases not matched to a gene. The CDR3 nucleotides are TGTGCCATCAGCCGGGACAGGGGTGACGAGCAGTACTTC. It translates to CAISRDRGDEQYF.

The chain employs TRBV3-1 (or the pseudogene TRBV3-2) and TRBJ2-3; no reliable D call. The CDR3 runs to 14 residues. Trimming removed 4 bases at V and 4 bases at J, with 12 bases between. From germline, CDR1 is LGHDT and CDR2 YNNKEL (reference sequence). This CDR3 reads CASSPTSLPDTQYF. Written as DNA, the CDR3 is TGTGCCAGCAGCCCCACGAGCCTCCCAGATACGCAGTATTTT.

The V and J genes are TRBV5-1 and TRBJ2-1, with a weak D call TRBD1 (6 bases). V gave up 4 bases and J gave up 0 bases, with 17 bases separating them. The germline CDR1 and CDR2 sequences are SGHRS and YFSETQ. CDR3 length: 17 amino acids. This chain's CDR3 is CASSPRGSGASYNEQFF. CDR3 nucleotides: TGCGCCAGCAGCCCTAGGGGGTCCGGGGCCTCCTACAATGAGCAGTTCTTC. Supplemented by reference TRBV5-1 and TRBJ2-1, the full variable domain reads KAGVTQTPRYLIKTRGQQVTLSCSPISGHRSVSWYQQTPGQGLQFLFEYFSETQRNKGNFPGRFSGRQFSNSRSEMNVSTLELGDSALYLCASSPRGSGASYNEQFFGPGTRLTVL.

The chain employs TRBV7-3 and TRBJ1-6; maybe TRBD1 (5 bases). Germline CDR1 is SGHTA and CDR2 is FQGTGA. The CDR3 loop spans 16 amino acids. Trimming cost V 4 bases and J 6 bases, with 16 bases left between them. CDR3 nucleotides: TGTGCCAGCAGCTCAAGCGGGGGTGGTCTTAATTCACCCCTCCACTTT. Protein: CASSSSGGGLNSPLHF. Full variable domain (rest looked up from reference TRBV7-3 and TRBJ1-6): GAGVSQTPSNKVTEKGKYVELRCDPISGHTALYWYRQSLGQGPEFLIYFQGTGAADDSGLPNDRFFAVRPEGSVSTLKIQRTERGDSAVYLCASSSSGGGLNSPLHFGNGTRLTVT.

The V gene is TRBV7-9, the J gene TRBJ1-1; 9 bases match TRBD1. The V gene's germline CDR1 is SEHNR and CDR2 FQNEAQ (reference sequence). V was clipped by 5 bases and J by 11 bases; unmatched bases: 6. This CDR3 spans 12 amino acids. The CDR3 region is CASSMTGGWAFF. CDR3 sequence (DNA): TGTGCCAGCAGCATGACAGGGGGTTGGGCTTTCTTT.

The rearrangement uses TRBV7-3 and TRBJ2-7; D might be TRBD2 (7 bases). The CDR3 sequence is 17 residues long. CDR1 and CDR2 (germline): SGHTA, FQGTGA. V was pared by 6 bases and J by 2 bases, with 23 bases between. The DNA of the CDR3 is TGTGCCAGCAGTCCCCAGTCGGCGAGCGGGGACACCTACGAGCAGTACTTC. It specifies CASSPQSASGDTYEQYF.

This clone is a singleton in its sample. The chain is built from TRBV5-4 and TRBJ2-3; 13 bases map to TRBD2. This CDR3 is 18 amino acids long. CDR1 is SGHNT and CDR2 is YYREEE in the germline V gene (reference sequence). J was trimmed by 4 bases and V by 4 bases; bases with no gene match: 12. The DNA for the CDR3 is TGTGCCAGCAGCAAAACTAGCGGGGGGGCCTCAGTCGCAGATACGCAGTATTTT. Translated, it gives CASSKTSGGASVADTQYF.

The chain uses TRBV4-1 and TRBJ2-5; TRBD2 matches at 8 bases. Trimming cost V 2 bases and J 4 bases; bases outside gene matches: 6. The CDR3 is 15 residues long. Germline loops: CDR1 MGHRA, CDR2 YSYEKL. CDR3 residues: CASSQRTSRAETQYF. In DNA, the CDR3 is TGCGCCAGCAGCCAACGGACTAGCAGGGCAGAGACCCAGTACTTC.

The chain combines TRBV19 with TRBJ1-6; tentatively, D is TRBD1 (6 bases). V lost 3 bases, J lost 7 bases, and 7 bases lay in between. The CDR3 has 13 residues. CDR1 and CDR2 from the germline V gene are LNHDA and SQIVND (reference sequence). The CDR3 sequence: CASSMRGNSPLHF. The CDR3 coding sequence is TGTGCCAGTAGTATGAGGGGGAATTCACCCCTCCACTTT.

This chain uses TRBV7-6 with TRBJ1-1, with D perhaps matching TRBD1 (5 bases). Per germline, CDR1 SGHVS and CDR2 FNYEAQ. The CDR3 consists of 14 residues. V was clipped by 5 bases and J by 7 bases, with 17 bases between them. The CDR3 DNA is TGTGCCAGCAGCCCGAGATCCAGGGCTATTGAAGCTTTCTTT. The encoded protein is CASSPRSRAIEAFF.

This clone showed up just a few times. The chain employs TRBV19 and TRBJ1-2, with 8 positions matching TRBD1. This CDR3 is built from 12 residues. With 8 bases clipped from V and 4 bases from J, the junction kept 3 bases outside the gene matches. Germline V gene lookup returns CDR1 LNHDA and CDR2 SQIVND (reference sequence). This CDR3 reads CASADRGYGYTF. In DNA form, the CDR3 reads TGTGCCAGTGCCGACAGGGGCTATGGCTACACCTTC.

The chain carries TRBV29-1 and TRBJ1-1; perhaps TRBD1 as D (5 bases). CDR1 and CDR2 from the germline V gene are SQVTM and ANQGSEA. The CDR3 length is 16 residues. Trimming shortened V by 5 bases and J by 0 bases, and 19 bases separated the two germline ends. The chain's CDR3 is CSVRGGTVLMNTEAFF. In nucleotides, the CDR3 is TGCAGCGTTCGTGGAGGGACGGTACTGATGAACACTGAAGCTTTCTTT.